This T cell receptor (beta chain) comes out of a study of radiotherapy plus CTLA-4 blockade in lung cancer. The data were produced by immunoSEQ multiplex PCR, yet TCRdb's version contains in-frame clones alone and is incomplete. This sample yields some 67,000 clones, of which approximately 76% are seen a single time; 16% belongs to the top ten. This CDR3 has 14 amino acids. Trimming took 6 bases from V and 6 from J; bases not matched to a gene: 3. The V gene's germline CDR1 is MNHNS and CDR2 SASEGT. The gene calls are TRBV6-1 and TRBJ1-6; the match to TRBD1 covers 9 bases. This material consisted of peripheral blood, taken from a patient treated with radiotherapy plus ipilimumab. This sequence originates from a human donor with non-small cell lung cancer whose response to radiotherapy plus ipilimumab could not be evaluated. Some clones in this sample may be carry-over from other donors' samples. This CDR3 reads CASRGQGTNSPLHF. The CDR3 DNA reads as TGTGCCAGCAGGGGACAGGGAACTAATTCACCCCTCCACTTT.